These 5 T cell receptor beta chains were sequenced from one sample in a study of cytomegalovirus exposure and HLA in healthy donors. TCRdb keeps only in-frame clones here, not all; method: immunoSEQ multiplex PCR. The sample holds roughly 90,000 clones; approximately 95% are singletons and the top ten take 1.1%. The sequenced material came from PBMCs. The receptors were gathered from a young woman in good health and CMV-seropositive.

The rearrangement uses TRBV10-3 and TRBJ2-1; 13 bases align to TRBD2. The germline gives CDR1 ENHRY, CDR2 SYGVKD. The CDR3 is made up of 16 amino acids. The junction had 7 bases not matched to a gene; V was cut back by 6 bases and J by 5 bases. DNA for the CDR3: TGTGCCATCAGGACTAGCGGGGGGTTAGGGGACAATGAGCAGTTCTTC. Protein product: CAIRTSGGLGDNEQFF.

V gene TRBV30 combines with J gene TRBJ1-1; 7 bases are a match to TRBD1. V shed 3 bases, J shed 1 base, and the junction held 2 bases outside the gene matches. Germline CDR1 reads GTSNPN; CDR2 reads SVGIG (reference sequence). This CDR3 region has 13 residues. CDR3 in amino acids: CAWRDRPNTEAFF. The DNA for the CDR3 is TGTGCCTGGAGGGACAGGCCGAACACTGAAGCTTTCTTT.

The chain has TRBV19 and TRBJ2-5; 7 bases map to TRBD1. This CDR3 has 14 residues. The V gene's germline CDR1 is LNHDA and CDR2 SQIVND (reference sequence). Unmatched junction bases numbered 8, after V lost 5 bases and J lost 5 bases. The CDR3 DNA follows: TGTGCCAGTAGTCCGGGACAGACCTCCGAGACCCAGTACTTC. The encoded protein is CASSPGQTSETQYF.

The chain has TRBV28 and TRBJ1-3; a possible D gene is TRBD1 (5 bases). The CDR3 runs 15 residues. From germline, CDR1 is MDHEN and CDR2 SYDVKM. Trimming took off 1 base at V and 6 bases at J, with 13 bases between the two ends. The CDR3 DNA sequence: TGTGCCAGCAGTTTATCACTGACAGAAGAAAACACCATATATTTT. Translating gives CASSLSLTEENTIYF. Using reference TRBV28 and TRBJ1-3 for the parts outside the CDR3, the full variable domain is DVKVTQSSRYLVKRTGEKVFLECVQDMDHENMFWYRQDPGLGLRLIYFSYDVKMKEKGDIPEGYSVSREKKERFSLILESASTNQTSMYLCASSLSLTEENTIYFGEGSWLTVV.

The chain couples TRBV6-5 to TRBJ1-4; D is undetermined. Trimming cost V 5 bases and J 8 bases, with 6 bases left between them. The CDR3 is made up of 11 amino acids. Germline-derived CDR1 and CDR2 are MNHEY and SVGAGI. CDR3 bases: TGTGCCAGCAGTGGCGGGGAAAAACTGTTTTTT. This sequence encodes CASSGGEKLFF.